This T cell receptor beta chain originates from a study of identical twins. Study-level findings and limits: The conclusions drew on cross-sectional statistical analysis instead of tracking the same donors.

Trimming removed 0 bases from V and 0 bases from J, with 16 bases in between. The CDR3 loop spans 18 amino acids. Per germline, CDR1 SGHRS and CDR2 YFSETQ. All donors were healthy, and all were Caucasian. This clonotype has at least ten counts. What it binds is not known. The authors used template switching to add a universal primer site and gave cDNA unique molecular identifiers. In TCRdb, the 5' RACE reads were re-called with MiXCR into one record per CDR3 protein. The table shows some 900,000 distinct CDR3 sequences, with roughly 12% occurring only once. Another study also made use of these data, one on yellow fever vaccine responses in identical twins.

The rearrangement uses TRBV5-1 and TRBJ2-1, with D perhaps being TRBD1 or TRBD2 (5 bases each). The specimen sequenced was PBMCs. The clonotype comes from a woman younger than 35 in good health. CDR3 nucleotide sequence: TGCGCCAGCAGCTTGGGGGGCCCTGGGGGTTTCTCCTACAATGAGCAGTTCTTC. This sequence encodes CASSLGGPGGFSYNEQFF.